The next 32 T cell receptor beta chains were all read from a single sample in a study of molecular identifiers for immune sequencing clone quantification. TCRdb called the PCR reads again in MiXCR, with one record for every CDR3 protein. The sample lists 250,000 to 400,000 distinct CDR3 sequences; over 20% were seen once. The sequencing input was naive CD8+ T cells from blood, with Jurkat cell RNA spiked in. The sample's subset: FACS-sorted CD8+CD4-CCR7+CD45RA+ naive T cells. These receptors were obtained from a human donor in good health. Some libraries in this study had Jurkat cell RNA spiked in.

There are a few counts of this clonotype. V gene TRBV7-2 combines with J gene TRBJ2-3; 9 bases fit TRBD2. The CDR3 loop spans 17 amino acids. With V trimmed by 5 bases and J by 2 bases, 11 bases remained unmatched. Per germline, CDR1 SGHTA and CDR2 FQGNSA. The CDR3 DNA is TGTGCCAGCAGCGTAAATTGGGGGACTAGCCTCACAGATACGCAGTATTTT. Translated, it gives CASSVNWGTSLTDTQYF.

This clonotype was detected only a few times. For the CDR3, the DNA is TGCAGTGCTAGAGATACACGACAGGGTAGGACCCAGTACTTC. Its protein is CSARDTRQGRTQYF. V is TRBV20-1 and J is TRBJ2-5, with TRBD1 matching 7 bases. Looked up from germline, CDR1 is DFQATT and CDR2 is SNEGSKA (reference sequence). V shed 0 bases and J 7 bases; nucleotides not matched to a gene: 8. This CDR3 has 14 amino acids.

In the case of this clonotype: Just one base apart from a much larger clone, this may be a read error. V is TRBV11-2 and J is TRBJ2-5; 12 bases are shared with TRBD2. CDR1 SGHAT and CDR2 FQNNGV come from the germline V gene. This CDR3 spans 17 amino acids. The trim removed 0 bases at V and 5 bases at J, leaving 7 bases unmatched. The CDR3 nucleotides are TGTGCCAGCAGCTTAGATACTAGCGGGAGGACCTCTGAGACCCAGTACTTC. Translated, it gives CASSLDTSGRTSETQYF.

This clonotype was seen a few times. The rearrangement uses TRBV7-9 and TRBJ1-4; D remains ambiguous. Trimming shortened V by 6 bases and J by 5 bases, and 13 bases separated the two germline ends. CDR1 is SEHNR and CDR2 is FQNEAQ in the germline V gene (reference sequence). The CDR3 has 14 residues. This chain's CDR3 is CASSETESNEKLFF. The CDR3 DNA sequence: TGTGCCAGCAGTGAGACTGAATCCAATGAAAAACTGTTTTTT.

About this clonotype itself: This may be a read error: a much more frequent sequence differs by one nucleotide. This chain uses TRBV19 with TRBJ2-1, with D possibly being TRBD2 (6 bases). CDR3 length: 18 residues. The germline CDR1 and CDR2 sequences are LNHDA and SQIVND (reference sequence). The CDR3 loop is CASSIDIPGTPAYNERFF. CDR3 bases: TGTGCCAGTAGTATAGACATCCCAGGGACTCCCGCCTACAATGAGCGGTTCTTC.

Note on this clonotype: This may arise from a read error, as a much more abundant clone is one base away. V and J are TRBV20-1 and TRBJ2-3; 12 nucleotides agree with TRBD2. CDR3 length equals 17 residues. Germline CDR1 and CDR2: DFQATT and SNEGSKA (reference sequence). Written as DNA, the CDR3 is TGCAGTGCTAGAGTACTAGCGGGGGGCCAAAGCACAGATACGCGGTATTTT. This encodes CSARVLAGGQSTDTRYF.

This clonotype was observed many times. The V and J genes are TRBV20-1 and TRBJ2-2, with 7 bases lining up with TRBD2. CDR1 is DFQATT and CDR2 is SNEGSKA in the germline V gene (reference sequence). The J segment lost 2 bases and the V segment lost 3 bases, leaving 6 bases of the junction unmatched. The CDR3 is 15 amino acids. Written as DNA, the CDR3 is TGCAGTGCTAGGCCCCGGGACTACAACACCGGGGAGCTGTTTTTT. This sequence encodes CSARPRDYNTGELFF.

In its sample, this clonotype was seen many times. V usage is TRBV7-2 and J usage is TRBJ2-3; the D gene is possibly TRBD1 (5 bases). This CDR3 has 15 residues. Germline values: CDR1 SGHTA, CDR2 FQGNSA. The V end was cut by 1 base, the J end by 4 bases, with 12 bases between. The CDR3 DNA reads as TGTGCCAGCAGCTTAGAAGAGGCAGGGTCAGATACGCAGTATTTT. Translating it yields CASSLEEAGSDTQYF.

This clonotype was picked up many times. The chain carries TRBV19 and TRBJ2-7, with unresolved D. The CDR3 runs to 11 residues. The germline V gene encodes CDR1 LNHDA and CDR2 SQIVND (reference sequence). V was shortened by 3 bases and J by 7 bases, with 7 bases between the two germline ends. CDR3: CASSMHGEQYF. CDR3 coding DNA: TGTGCCAGTAGTATGCATGGGGAGCAGTACTTC.

To note about this clonotype: Being one base from a much bigger clone, this may be a read error. The genes are TRBV7-9 and TRBJ1-5; 8 bases are shared with TRBD1. Germline CDR1 SEHNR, CDR2 FQNEAQ (reference sequence). CDR3 size: 15 residues. The CDR3 nucleotides are TGTGCCGGCAGCTCCTCGGACAGGGCCAATCAGCCCCAGCATTTT. Protein: CAGSSSDRANQPQHF.

This clonotype was counted only a few times. The chain employs TRBV28 and TRBJ2-3; TRBD2 agrees at 14 bases. V was clipped by 4 bases and J by 0 bases; unmatched bases: 15. Per the germline V gene, CDR1 is MDHEN and CDR2 is SYDVKM. This CDR3 is 21 amino acids long. CDR3 nucleotide sequence: TGTGCCAGCAGTTACCCGGAGGGACTAGCGGGAGAAGGGGGTAGCACAGATACGCAGTATTTT. Translating gives CASSYPEGLAGEGGSTDTQYF.

As to this clonotype: This sequence may be a read error, since a much larger clone differs from it by one base. The chain carries TRBV2 and TRBJ2-1; 7 bases map to TRBD2. V dropped 5 bases and J dropped 8; count of bases not matched to a gene: 12. This CDR3 spans 15 amino acids. Looked up from germline, CDR1 is SNHLY and CDR2 is FYNNEI. This CDR3 reads CASSRPSLAFDEQFF. The CDR3 DNA is TGTGCCAGCAGTCGACCCTCACTAGCGTTCGATGAGCAGTTCTTC.

On this clonotype itself: This may be a read error, as it is one base from a much larger clone. The V and J genes are TRBV6-5 and TRBJ2-1; D may be TRBD1 or TRBD2 (6 bases each). The CDR3 loop spans 16 amino acids. V lost 0 bases to trimming and J lost 2 bases, with 11 bases between them. Germline lookup yields CDR1 MNHEY and CDR2 SVGAGI. The CDR3 here is CASSYSVGGPYNEQFF. CDR3 nucleotide sequence: TGTGCCAGCAGTTACTCGGTCGGGGGCCCCTACAATGAGCAGTTCTTC.

Of note for this clonotype: This may stem from a read error, because a much larger clone lies one nucleotide away. The CDR3 loop is CASSSGQKSPCEQYF. CDR3 sequence (DNA): TGTGCCAGCAGCTCGGGACAGAAAAGCCCCTGCGAGCAGTACTTC. The chain links TRBV7-2 to TRBJ2-7, with 7 bases that match TRBD1. V was clipped by 4 bases and J by 6 bases; unmatched bases: 12. Germline CDR1 SGHTA, CDR2 FQGNSA. The CDR3 sequence is 15 residues long.

The table lists this clonotype with many counts. This chain uses TRBV28 with TRBJ1-5, with a weak D call TRBD1 (5 bases). The V gene lost 8 bases and the J gene lost 5 bases, with 19 bases spanning the gap. Germline loops: CDR1 MDHEN, CDR2 SYDVKM. The CDR3 is 15 amino acids. CDR3 in amino acids: CASGTIQGLDQPQHF. As DNA, the CDR3 is TGTGCCAGCGGAACTATCCAGGGTTTAGATCAGCCCCAGCATTTT. The full variable domain, rest sourced from reference TRBV28 and TRBJ1-5, is DVKVTQSSRYLVKRTGEKVFLECVQDMDHENMFWYRQDPGLGLRLIYFSYDVKMKEKGDIPEGYSVSREKKERFSLILESASTNQTSMYLCASGTIQGLDQPQHFGDGTRLSIL.

This clonotype was observed at least ten times. This chain joins TRBV27 and TRBJ1-2, with D perhaps TRBD1 (5 bases). Germline V gene sequence: CDR1 MNHEY, CDR2 SMNVEV (reference sequence). CDR3 length equals 17 residues. Trimming cost V 0 bases and J 2 bases, with 16 bases left between them. The CDR3 here is CASSLSRAGSLNYGYTF. DNA of the CDR3: TGTGCCAGCAGTTTATCGAGGGCAGGGTCCTTGAACTATGGCTACACCTTC.

This clonotype was seen at least ten times. The chain links TRBV19 to TRBJ2-1, with unresolved D. Germline V lookup: CDR1 LNHDA, CDR2 SQIVND (reference sequence). The CDR3 is 13 amino acids. Trimming took off 5 bases at V and 6 bases at J, with 11 bases between the two ends. The CDR3 DNA is TGTGCCAGTAGTGCGAGCAGGATCAATGAGCAGTTCTTC. This sequence encodes CASSASRINEQFF.

This clonotype was observed many times. The V gene is TRBV4-2, the J gene TRBJ2-7, with a possible D match to TRBD1 (7 bases). This CDR3 has 14 residues. CDR1 is LGHNA, CDR2 YNFKEQ, per germline. V was pared by 3 bases and J by 2 bases, with 11 bases between. DNA of the CDR3: TGTGCCAGCAGCCAGCCAGGGGGGCCCTACGAGCAGTACTTC. This translates into CASSQPGGPYEQYF.

In its sample, this clonotype was seen many times. The V call is TRBV4-1, the J call TRBJ2-1, with D perhaps matching TRBD2 (6 bases). Per the germline V gene, CDR1 is MGHRA and CDR2 is YSYEKL. With 0 bases removed from V and 8 bases from J, the gap between germline ends came to 11 bases. CDR3 size: 14 residues. CDR3 DNA sequence: TGCGCCAGCAGCCAAGAGAGACTAGGAGATGAGCAGTTCTTC. It encodes CASSQERLGDEQFF.

A remark on this clonotype: The junction departs from the called germline gene at one end, perhaps through a read error. The chain links TRBV7-9 to TRBJ1-2; D call uncertain. This CDR3 comprises 14 residues. In germline, CDR1 is SEHNR, CDR2 FQNEAQ (reference sequence). For the CDR3, the DNA is TGTGCCAGCAGCAAACAAGACAACTACTATGGCCACACCTTC. Protein: CASSKQDNYYGHTF.

J is TRBJ1-5 and V is TRBV10-2; possibly TRBD1 for D (5 bases). Trimming removed 5 bases at V and 6 bases at J, with 11 bases between. Germline loops: CDR1 WSHSY, CDR2 SAAADI. The CDR3 has 13 residues. In DNA, the CDR3 is TGCGCCAGCAGTCCTGGACATATTCAGCCCCAGCATTTT. It codes for CASSPGHIQPQHF.

This clonotype was counted ten times or more. This chain connects TRBV29-1 to TRBJ2-3, with TRBD1 identical over 7 bases. Trimming took 8 bases from V and 1 from J; bases not matched to a gene: 6. Germline CDR1 is SQVTM and CDR2 is ANQGSEA. This CDR3 has 13 amino acids. In DNA form, the CDR3 reads TGCAGCTACAGGGGTCAGGGCACAGATACGCAGTATTTT. Translating it yields CSYRGQGTDTQYF.

The chain carries TRBV6-9 and TRBJ2-5; 9 bases fit TRBD1. The CDR3 spans 16 residues. CDR1 and CDR2 (germline): MNHGY, SVAAGI. V lost 5 bases to trimming and J lost 2 bases; unmatched junction nucleotides: 9. The CDR3 coding sequence is TGTGCCAGCAGTACGGGGGGACAGGGAAGGCAAGAGACCCAGTACTTC. Protein sequence: CASSTGGQGRQETQYF.

The rearrangement links TRBV14 to TRBJ2-7; tentative D call: TRBD2 (5 bases). In germline, CDR1 is SGHDN, CDR2 FVKESK. The V and J ends lost 4 bases and 1 base respectively, with 14 bases between them. This CDR3 is 15 amino acids long. The CDR3 nucleotides read TGTGCCAGCAGCCCAACGGGGTTTAGGTCCTACGAGCAGTACTTC. Translation gives CASSPTGFRSYEQYF.

This clonotype was observed at least ten times. The rearrangement joins TRBV24-1 to TRBJ2-2; D uncertain. Trimming left V 4 bases short and J 1 base short, with 9 bases between. This CDR3 contains 15 residues. Germline CDR1 reads KGHDR; CDR2 reads SFDVKD. The CDR3 sequence: CATSDPDLNTGELFF. The CDR3 DNA sequence: TGTGCCACCAGTGACCCTGACTTGAACACCGGGGAGCTGTTTTTT.

As to this clonotype: This may be a read error: a much more frequent sequence differs by one nucleotide. Since no conserved phenylalanine or tryptophan closes the CDR3, a read error is the likely cause. The gene calls are TRBV7-9 and TRBJ1-1; D unclear. CDR1 is SEHNR and CDR2 is FQNEAQ in the germline V gene (reference sequence). Trimming cost V 9 bases and J 5 bases, with 13 bases left between them. This CDR3 comprises 12 residues. The CDR3 protein is CASTKAGTEAFS. The DNA for the CDR3 is TGTGCCAGTACCAAGGCTGGAACTGAAGCTTTCTCT.

This clonotype has at least ten counts. This rearrangement joins TRBV4-3 to TRBJ1-3; 8 bases align to TRBD1. Trimming removed 3 bases from V and 2 bases from J; junction bases left unmatched: 3. This CDR3 region has 15 residues. The germline V gene encodes CDR1 LGHNA and CDR2 YSLEER. CDR3 sequence (DNA): TGCGCCAGCAGCCAGGGACAGGCCCCTGGAAACACCATATATTTT. Translating it yields CASSQGQAPGNTIYF.

Details on this clonotype: The CDR3 ends on some other residue instead of the conserved phenylalanine or tryptophan, so this is likely a read error. This chain links TRBV7-9 with TRBJ1-4; weak D call: TRBD1 (5 bases). V lost 5 bases and J 0 bases, leaving 10 bases between the germline ends. The germline gives CDR1 SEHNR, CDR2 FQNEAQ (reference sequence). The length of the CDR3 is 15 residues. CDR3 in DNA: TGTGCCAGCAGCCTACTACAGGCAACTAATGAAAAACTGTTTTCT. As protein: CASSLLQATNEKLFS.

This clonotype was detected many times. V and J are TRBV12-3 or TRBV12-4 and TRBJ2-3; the D gene is possibly TRBD1 (5 bases). The ends were cut back, 5 bases at V and 0 bases at J, with 9 bases in the middle. The CDR3 has 14 residues. In nucleotides, the CDR3 is TGTGCCAGCAGTGACAGACCTAGCACAGATACGCAGTATTTT. Residues: CASSDRPSTDTQYF.

This chain joins TRBV4-1 and TRBJ1-4; possibly TRBD1 for D (6 bases). This CDR3 is built from 15 residues. Germline values: CDR1 MGHRA, CDR2 YSYEKL. V dropped 3 bases and J dropped 8 bases, with 16 bases sitting between them. The CDR3 sequence is CASSHPAGAREKLFF. In DNA, the CDR3 is TGCGCCAGCAGCCATCCCGCAGGGGCGAGAGAAAAACTGTTTTTT.

This clonotype was seen repeatedly, ten times or more. The chain couples TRBV11-2 to TRBJ2-7; TRBD1 aligns across 8 bases. From germline, CDR1 is SGHAT and CDR2 FQNNGV. J was trimmed by 0 bases and V by 0 bases; bases with no gene match: 10. The CDR3 covers 18 residues. CDR3 sequence: CASSLEQGAGRSSYEQYF. The DNA for the CDR3 is TGTGCCAGCAGCTTAGAGCAGGGGGCCGGACGAAGCTCCTACGAGCAGTACTTC. Full variable domain (rest looked up from reference TRBV11-2 and TRBJ2-7): EAGVAQSPRYKIIEKRQSVAFWCNPISGHATLYWYQQILGQGPKLLIQFQNNGVVDDSQLPKDRFSAERLKGVDSTLKIQPAKLEDSAVYLCASSLEQGAGRSSYEQYFGPGTRLTVT.

This clonotype was counted many times. V gene TRBV4-1 combines with J gene TRBJ2-1; D may correspond to TRBD1 or TRBD2 (6 bases each). Germline loops: CDR1 MGHRA, CDR2 YSYEKL. The V gene lost 3 bases and the J gene lost 7 bases, with 25 bases spanning the gap. The CDR3 spans 18 residues. CDR3 DNA: TGCGCCAGCAGCCACTTCATTGGGGGGCGAAGCATAGGGAATGAGCAGTTCTTC. The encoded protein is CASSHFIGGRSIGNEQFF.